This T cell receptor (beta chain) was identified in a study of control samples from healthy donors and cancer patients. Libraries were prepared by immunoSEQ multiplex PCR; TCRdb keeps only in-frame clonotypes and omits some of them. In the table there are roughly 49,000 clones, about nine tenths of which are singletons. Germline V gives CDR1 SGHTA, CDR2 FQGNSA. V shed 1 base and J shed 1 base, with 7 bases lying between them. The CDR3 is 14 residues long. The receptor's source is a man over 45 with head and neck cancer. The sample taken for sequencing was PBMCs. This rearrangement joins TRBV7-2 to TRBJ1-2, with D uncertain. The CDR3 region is CASSLGTNNYGYTF. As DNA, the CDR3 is TGTGCCAGCAGCTTAGGAACAAATAACTATGGCTACACCTTC.